This note documents a single T cell receptor beta chain sequence. As yet, its antigen is unknown. The data were obtained in a study of T cells in narcolepsy. Overall study: Donors had narcolepsy type 1 or type 2, or were healthy controls.

Only in-frame clones appear in the TCRdb table, and some are missing; sequencing was by immunoSEQ multiplex PCR. The top ten clones hold 0.95% to 1.2% of a sample with approximately 30,000 clones, around 86% of them seen once. Study findings and constraints: Comparing one patient's CSF and blood CD4+ clonotypes highlighted HCRT- and TRIB2-specific autoreactive clonotypes. Some memory CD4+ repertoires had no autoreactive clone sequences. Blood of same and different patients, but not healthy controls, reportedly held recurring autoreactive clonotypes.

The V gene lost 2 bases and the J gene lost 7 bases, with 14 bases spanning the gap. The length of the CDR3 is 14 residues. CDR1 is MNHNS, CDR2 SASEGT, per germline. Sequencing was done on a sample of CD45RA- memory CD4+ T cells from PBMCs. V gene TRBV6-1 combines with J gene TRBJ1-2; no clear D gene. The clonotype comes from a human donor with narcolepsy. The CDR3 loop is CASSELLQAGGYTF. In DNA form, the CDR3 reads TGTGCCAGCAGTGAATTACTTCAAGCCGGTGGCTACACCTTC.